These 14 T cell receptor beta chains were all obtained from the same sample, sequenced in a study of T-cell memory formation after mild COVID-19. TCRdb recomputed calls from the 5' RACE reads with MiXCR, one row per CDR3 protein. This table holds roughly 400,000 distinct CDR3 sequences, roughly 17% found once. Input material: PBMCs or a T cell subset sorted from them (not recorded which). The source is a man in his late teens or twenties who had mild COVID-19 (a few samples of this study predate the infection). Cell type and time point are not known.

This clonotype appeared a few times. The gene calls are TRBV4-1 and TRBJ1-2; D is undetermined. The CDR3 is 14 residues long. V was cut by 4 bases and J by 8 bases, with 17 bases left in between. CDR1 and CDR2 from the germline V gene are MGHRA and YSYEKL. This chain's CDR3 is CASSPNMGKIGYTF. CDR3 bases: TGCGCCAGCAGCCCAAATATGGGGAAGATCGGCTACACCTTC.

Many counts were recorded for this clonotype. V gene TRBV20-1 combines with J gene TRBJ2-6; 8 bases align to TRBD1. Germline-derived CDR1 and CDR2 are DFQATT and SNEGSKA (reference sequence). This CDR3 has 14 amino acids. Losses at the gene ends were 3 bases for V and 2 bases for J; bases not matched to a gene: 0. The CDR3 coding sequence is TGCAGTGCTAGGACAGGGGCTGGGGCCAACGTCCTGACTTTC. Translated: CSARTGAGANVLTF.

This clonotype was recorded at least ten times. CDR3 bases: TGCGCCAGCAGCTTGGTTAGGACGGACGAGCAGTACTTC. Protein: CASSLVRTDEQYF. The chain joins TRBV5-1 to TRBJ2-7, with D uncertain. V was pared by 0 bases and J by 5 bases, with 9 bases between. Looked up from germline, CDR1 is SGHRS and CDR2 is YFSETQ. This CDR3 is built from 13 residues.

The rearrangement joins TRBV7-2 to TRBJ2-1; possibly TRBD1 or TRBD2 for D (5 bases each). This CDR3 is built from 15 residues. Trimming removed 6 bases at V and 3 bases at J, with 15 bases between. From germline, CDR1 is SGHTA and CDR2 FQGNSA. CDR3 sequence: CASSYGAGFYNEQFF. CDR3 nucleotide sequence: TGTGCCAGCAGTTACGGGGCTGGTTTCTACAATGAGCAGTTCTTC. The complete variable domain, with remaining parts taken from reference TRBV7-2 and TRBJ2-1, reads GAGVSQSPSNKVTEKGKDVELRCDPISGHTALYWYRQSLGQGLEFLIYFQGNSAPDKSGLPSDRFSAERTGGSVSTLTIQRTQQEDSAVYLCASSYGAGFYNEQFFGPGTRLTVL.

In its sample, this clonotype was seen many times. The rearrangement joins TRBV7-9 to TRBJ2-7, with 7 bases matching TRBD2. Germline assignment: CDR1 SEHNR and CDR2 FQNEAQ (reference sequence). J was trimmed by 1 base and V by 1 base; bases with no gene match: 7. The CDR3 has 16 residues. CDR3 in DNA: TGTGCCAGCAGCTTAGGGGGCGGGCGGGAGTCCTACGAGCAGTACTTC. Its translation is CASSLGGGRESYEQYF. Combining the CDR3 with reference TRBV7-9 and TRBJ2-7 gives the whole variable domain DTGVSQNPRHKITKRGQNVTFRCDPISEHNRLYWYRQTLGQGPEFLTYFQNEAQLEKSRLLSDRFSAERPKGSFSTLEIQRTEQGDSAMYLCASSLGGGRESYEQYFGPGTRLTVT.

This clonotype was seen a few times. The chain links TRBV29-1 to TRBJ1-2; D call uncertain. CDR3 length: 10 amino acids. Between the trimmed V and J ends, which lost 5 bases and 8 bases, there was a span of 9 bases. Germline V lookup: CDR1 SQVTM, CDR2 ANQGSEA. CDR3 coding DNA: TGCAGCGTTCTGTGGAGAGGCTACACCTTC. Translated: CSVLWRGYTF.

The V gene is TRBV29-1, the J gene TRBJ1-1; D may be TRBD1 (6 bases). Trimming stripped 4 bases from V and 10 bases from J, with 16 bases between. Germline loops: CDR1 SQVTM, CDR2 ANQGSEA. This CDR3 is 12 amino acids long. The CDR3 nucleotides are TGCAGCGTTGCCGGGACAACCGGGATAGCTTTCTTT. Amino acids: CSVAGTTGIAFF.

This clonotype was observed at least ten times. The rearrangement uses TRBV7-8 and TRBJ1-2; D perhaps matches TRBD1 (5 bases). Germline-derived CDR1 and CDR2 are SGHVS and FQNEAQ. This CDR3 has 14 residues. Deletions cut 1 base from V and 6 bases from J, with 12 bases between. This chain's CDR3 is CASSLDRGSDGYTF. CDR3 nucleotides: TGTGCCAGCAGCTTAGATAGGGGTAGTGATGGCTACACCTTC.

There are a few counts of this clonotype. The chain links TRBV5-1 to TRBJ2-2; tentatively, D is TRBD1 (6 bases). The ends were cut back, 0 bases at V and 5 bases at J, with 8 bases in the middle. The CDR3 is 14 residues long. Germline V CDR1 and CDR2: SGHRS, YFSETQ. CDR3 nucleotide sequence: TGCGCCAGCAGCTTGGCGGGACATACCGGGGAGCTGTTTTTT. Translated, it gives CASSLAGHTGELFF.

Regarding this clonotype: This sequence may be a read error, since a much larger clone differs from it by one base. This sequence joins TRBV7-2 and TRBJ2-3; 11 bases fit TRBD2. The germline V gene encodes CDR1 SGHTA and CDR2 FQGNSA. The CDR3 contains 15 residues. CDR3: CASSFSGGGTYTQYF. The CDR3 DNA reads as TGTGCCAGCAGCTTTAGCGGGGGGGGCACATATACGCAGTATTTT.

The CDR3, as DNA: TGCAGTGCTAGAGGCCTAGCAGGAAACATTCAGTACTTC. This sequence encodes CSARGLAGNIQYF. This rearrangement joins TRBV20-1 to TRBJ2-4, with D possibly TRBD2 on 5 matching bases. The CDR3 has 13 residues. Germline-derived CDR1 and CDR2 are DFQATT and SNEGSKA (reference sequence). V was pared by 1 base and J by 6 bases, with 10 bases between.

V gene TRBV6-1 combines with J gene TRBJ2-7, with a possible D match to TRBD1 (5 bases). The CDR3 is made up of 13 amino acids. Between the trimmed V and J ends, which lost 3 bases and 4 bases, there was a span of 10 bases. Germline CDR1 reads MNHNS; CDR2 reads SASEGT. CDR3 in DNA: TGTGCCAGCAGTGACTACAGGATATACGAGCAGTACGTC. Encoded protein: CASSDYRIYEQYV.

This clonotype was seen more than once but under ten times. The rearrangement uses TRBV4-1 and TRBJ2-1; 7 bases align to TRBD2. Per the germline V gene, CDR1 is MGHRA and CDR2 is YSYEKL. J was trimmed by 5 bases and V by 6 bases; bases with no gene match: 7. This CDR3 comprises 14 residues. The CDR3 nucleotides read TGCGCCAGCAGTCACAGCGGGGTGGACAATGAGCAGTTCTTC. The encoded protein is CASSHSGVDNEQFF.

This clonotype has only a few counts. The junction departs from the called germline gene at one end, perhaps through a read error. This chain uses TRBV20-1 with TRBJ2-2; TRBD2 matches at 8 bases. There are 16 residues in the CDR3. In germline, CDR1 is DFQATT, CDR2 SNEGSKA (reference sequence). This CDR3 is CSASVRAGVTTRELFF. CDR3 sequence (DNA): TGCAGTGCTAGCGTCCGAGCGGGGGTTACCACCAGGGAGCTGTTTTTT.